The 4 T cell receptor beta chains given below trace back to one sample, sequenced in a study of blood T cell repertoires in COVID-19. Clones were sequenced by immunoSEQ multiplex PCR, and TCRdb holds only the in-frame ones, with some missing. The table has about 56,000 clones, roughly 89% seen once. The specimen sequenced was peripheral blood. These receptors were collected from a woman in her fifties or sixties with COVID-19, enrolled during active disease.

This clone was seen a single time. The chain recombines TRBV2 with TRBJ2-7; D gene uncertain. The CDR3 runs to 13 residues. The germline V gene encodes CDR1 SNHLY and CDR2 FYNNEI. V lost 6 bases to trimming and J lost 0 bases, with 9 bases between them. The CDR3 nucleotides are TGTGCCAGCAGGCAGGAAATCTCCTACGAGCAGTACTTC. Its translation: CASRQEISYEQYF.

This clone was detected only a few times. V gene TRBV20-1 combines with J gene TRBJ1-1; D uncertain. V lost 6 bases and J lost 6, with 8 bases in between. This CDR3 spans 10 amino acids. Germline-derived CDR1 and CDR2 are DFQATT and SNEGSKA (reference sequence). The CDR3 sequence: CSASRAEAFF. The CDR3 nucleotides read TGCAGTGCCTCGAGGGCTGAAGCTTTCTTT.

The genes are TRBV5-1 and TRBJ2-2; D is perhaps TRBD1 (5 bases). Per germline, CDR1 SGHRS and CDR2 YFSETQ. V was clipped by 6 bases and J by 4 bases, with 13 bases between them. The CDR3 has 14 amino acids. This CDR3 reads CASTVQGGTGELFF. In DNA, the CDR3 is TGCGCCAGCACCGTCCAGGGTGGCACCGGGGAGCTGTTTTTT.

This clone was recorded a few times. The chain combines TRBV30 with TRBJ1-6, with D perhaps TRBD1 (6 bases). CDR3 length: 12 residues. Trimming stripped 3 bases from V and 13 bases from J, with 13 bases between. The germline CDR1 and CDR2 sequences are GTSNPN and SVGIG (reference sequence). The DNA of the CDR3 is TGTGCCTGGAGCCGTAGCCAGGGGCCCCTCCACTTT. It is translated as CAWSRSQGPLHF.